A single sample gave rise to the 8 T cell receptor beta chains below, sequenced in a study of regulatory T cells in long-lasting Graves disease. Assembly of TCR beta libraries relied on iRepertoire HTBI primers together with Arm-PCR of CDR3 regions. In TCRdb, the multiplex PCR reads were re-called with MiXCR into one record per CDR3 protein. The sample has about 620,000 distinct CDR3 sequences, approximately 15% seen once. Time point meaning: newly diagnosed GD, antithyroid drugs for less than 3 months. With RNA extracted from PBMCs as input, the TCR library was made. The sample was also linked to a second study, of T cells in Graves' hyperthyroidism and ophthalmopathy.

The sample here was peripheral blood mononuclear cells (PBMCs), taken at new diagnosis, from a patient treated with antithyroid drugs. The origin of the receptors is a woman in her twenties or thirties with Graves disease.

The sample holds a few counts of this clonotype. The V and J genes are TRBV11-2 and TRBJ2-1; D gene uncertain. The germline V gene has CDR1 SGHAT and CDR2 FQNNGV. This CDR3 has 13 amino acids. The ends were cut back, 5 bases at V and 6 bases at J, with 11 bases in the middle. The DNA of the CDR3 is TGTGCCAGCAGCGTGGGCCCAGTCAATGAGCAGTTCTTC. Translated: CASSVGPVNEQFF.

The CDR3 DNA follows: TGTGCCAGCAGCTTAGGACAGGGCCCTGCAACTAATGAAAAACTGTTTTTT. Translated: CASSLGQGPATNEKLFF. The V and J genes are TRBV7-9 and TRBJ1-4, with 7 bases that match TRBD1. Germline lookup yields CDR1 SEHNR and CDR2 FQNEAQ (reference sequence). The CDR3 has 17 amino acids. V lost 1 base and J lost 0; bases outside the gene matches: 5.

This clonotype was detected many times. The V and J genes are TRBV12-3 or TRBV12-4 and TRBJ1-1; a weak D match, TRBD1 (5 bases). The length of the CDR3 is 13 residues. Trimming left V 6 bases short and J 6 bases short, with 14 bases between. The CDR3 DNA follows: TGTGCCAGCAGGGGGGGGAACAACCCTGAAGCTTTCTTT. This sequence encodes CASRGGNNPEAFF.

This clonotype has at least ten counts. The chain carries TRBV2 and TRBJ2-1; D unresolved. CDR3 length: 14 residues. V was trimmed by 9 bases and J by 1 base, leaving 13 bases between them. Germline V gene data show CDR1 as SNHLY and CDR2 as FYNNEI. The CDR3 protein is CARTGVGSYNEQFF. The CDR3 DNA is TGTGCCAGGACTGGTGTTGGGTCCTACAATGAGCAGTTCTTC.

The chain carries TRBV6-1 and TRBJ1-2; 7 bases align to TRBD1. Germline-derived CDR1 and CDR2 are MNHNS and SASEGT. The CDR3 consists of 12 residues. V lost 10 bases and J lost 4; bases outside the gene matches: 6. The CDR3 sequence is CATKNRGYGYTF. CDR3 coding DNA: TGTGCCACGAAGAACAGGGGCTATGGCTACACCTTC.

The sample holds many counts of this clonotype. V and J are TRBV24-1 and TRBJ2-3; unclear D gene. This CDR3 is 15 amino acids long. CDR1 and CDR2 (germline): KGHDR, SFDVKD. V lost 3 bases to trimming and J lost 6 bases, with 15 bases between them. DNA for the CDR3: TGTGCCACCAGTGATGCGGACGGGCCGTGGGATACGCAGTATTTT. It translates to CATSDADGPWDTQYF.

The CDR3 DNA follows: TGTGCCAGCAGTGAGGCCGGACTGACGGCTAGCTACGAGCAGTACTTC. This gives the protein CASSEAGLTASYEQYF. This chain links TRBV6-1 with TRBJ2-7, with D possibly TRBD2 on 5 matching bases. This CDR3 is built from 16 residues. V lost 3 bases to trimming and J lost 3 bases, with 18 bases between them. The V gene's germline CDR1 is MNHNS and CDR2 SASEGT.

The chain recombines TRBV29-1 with TRBJ2-1; 9 bases match TRBD1. V was clipped by 6 bases and J by 8 bases; unmatched bases: 5. Germline CDR1 SQVTM, CDR2 ANQGSEA. This CDR3 has 12 residues. The CDR3 coding sequence is TGCAGCGTAAACAGGGGGCGCGATGAGCAGTTCTTC. It translates to CSVNRGRDEQFF.